This TCR beta chain was profiled in a study of metastatic and nonmetastatic thyroid tumors. Study context: A comparison of repertoires was made across blood and tumor or nodule tissue from malignant and benign thyroid patients.

MiXCR re-clonotyped the PCR reads for TCRdb. The repertoire holds some 83,000 clones, under 15% seen once, with approximately 8.8% in the top ten. Ahead of thyroid surgery, no patient had received treatment of any kind. This clone came up many times. The sequence came from a female donor with papillary thyroid cancer or a benign thyroid nodule (not recorded which). Some clones in this sample may be carry-over from other donors' samples. The sequencing sample was made of tumor tissue.

Here the CDR3 reads CASSLAGGDTEAFF. CDR3 coding DNA: TGTGCCAGCAGCTTAGCCGGGGGCGACACTGAAGCTTTCTTT. This chain uses TRBV11-3 with TRBJ1-1, with D tentatively TRBD1 (6 bases). Deletions cut 1 base from V and 3 bases from J, with 9 bases between. The length of the CDR3 is 14 residues. Germline V gene data show CDR1 as SGHNT and CDR2 as YENEEA. Complete variable domain (other parts from reference TRBV11-3 and TRBJ1-1): EAGVVQSPRYKIIEKKQPVAFWCNPISGHNTLYWYLQNLGQGPELLIRYENEEAVDDSQLPKDRFSAERLKGVDSTLKIQPAELGDSAVYLCASSLAGGDTEAFFGQGTRLTVV.